Presented here are 25 T cell receptor beta chains from one specimen sequenced in a study of blood T cell repertoires in COVID-19. TCRdb's copy holds only in-frame clones and misses some; the assay was immunoSEQ multiplex PCR. Here the sample spans about 50,000 clones, around 88% being singletons. The sample consisted of peripheral blood. The receptors stem from an older woman with acute or convalescent COVID-19.

The gene calls are TRBV5-1 and TRBJ1-6; the match to TRBD1 covers 7 bases. Unmatched junction bases numbered 3, after V lost 0 bases and J lost 6 bases. The germline V gene encodes CDR1 SGHRS and CDR2 YFSETQ. This CDR3 comprises 15 residues. The CDR3 coding sequence is TGCGCCAGCAGCTTGGACAGGGGCCCTAATTCACCCCTCCACTTT. This codes for CASSLDRGPNSPLHF.

The chain recombines TRBV5-1 with TRBJ2-6; D uncertain. Trimming left V 2 bases short and J 2 bases short, with 8 bases between. This CDR3 region has 15 residues. Germline V CDR1 and CDR2: SGHRS, YFSETQ. The CDR3 is CASSFQTPGANVLTF. In nucleotides, the CDR3 is TGCGCCAGCAGCTTCCAGACACCTGGGGCCAACGTCCTGACTTTC. The variable domain in full, with the rest retrieved from reference TRBV5-1 and TRBJ2-6, is KAGVTQTPRYLIKTRGQQVTLSCSPISGHRSVSWYQQTPGQGLQFLFEYFSETQRNKGNFPGRFSGRQFSNSRSEMNVSTLELGDSALYLCASSFQTPGANVLTFGAGSRLTVL.

This chain links TRBV10-2 with TRBJ2-1, with 14 bases matching TRBD2. Germline V lookup: CDR1 WSHSY, CDR2 SAAADI. Trimming took 4 bases from V and 1 from J; bases not matched to a gene: 6. The CDR3 covers 18 residues. CDR3 sequence: CASSAGLAGGRSYNEQFF. The DNA of the CDR3 is TGCGCCAGCAGTGCTGGACTAGCGGGGGGTAGGTCCTACAATGAGCAGTTCTTC.

V gene TRBV3-1 (or the pseudogene TRBV3-2) combines with J gene TRBJ2-1, with TRBD2 matching 8 bases. The CDR3 has 17 residues. CDR1 and CDR2 from the germline V gene are LGHDT and YNNKEL (reference sequence). Unmatched junction bases numbered 10, after V lost 1 base and J lost 5 bases. The DNA for the CDR3 is TGTGCCAGCAGCCAAGGCGGATTAGGACTAGCCAACAATGAGCAGTTCTTC. Translating it yields CASSQGGLGLANNEQFF.

The rearrangement links TRBV2 to TRBJ1-1; perhaps TRBD1 as D (5 bases). The CDR3 is 14 residues long. Germline assignment: CDR1 SNHLY and CDR2 FYNNEI. V shed 2 bases and J shed 4 bases, with 11 bases lying between them. CDR3 sequence (DNA): TGTGCCAGCAGTGAACGGGGGTTTGGCACTGAAGCTTTCTTT. It yields the protein CASSERGFGTEAFF.

The chain links TRBV19 to TRBJ1-2; 9 bases fit TRBD1. In germline, CDR1 is LNHDA, CDR2 SQIVND (reference sequence). J lost 3 bases, V lost 5 bases, and 10 bases had no gene match. The CDR3 runs to 16 residues. The CDR3 is CASSPGTGSGDYGYTF. CDR3 nucleotide sequence: TGTGCCAGTAGTCCCGGGACAGGGAGTGGCGACTATGGCTACACCTTC.

The V and J genes are TRBV7-9 and TRBJ1-5; D unclear. CDR3 size: 16 residues. Trimming took off 1 base at V and 1 base at J, with 11 bases between the two ends. Looked up from germline, CDR1 is SEHNR and CDR2 is FQNEAQ (reference sequence). This CDR3 reads CASSLVEGTSNQPQHF. CDR3 coding DNA: TGTGCCAGCAGCTTAGTTGAGGGCACGAGCAATCAGCCCCAGCATTTT.

This clone has only a few counts. The chain has TRBV6-1 and TRBJ2-2; 7 nucleotides align to TRBD2. V dropped 2 bases and J dropped 1; count of bases not matched to a gene: 1. Germline assignment: CDR1 MNHNS and CDR2 SASEGT. The CDR3 length is 15 residues. In DNA, the CDR3 is TGTGCCAGCAGTGAATCGGGGGGGAACACCGGGGAGCTGTTTTTT. The encoded protein is CASSESGGNTGELFF.

The J gene is TRBJ2-1, the V gene TRBV5-8; a weak D match, TRBD2 (5 bases). Germline V gene data show CDR1 as SGHTS and CDR2 as YDEGEE. Trimming cost V 0 bases and J 1 base, with 8 bases left between them. This CDR3 has 15 amino acids. The CDR3 spells CASSLGGSSYNEQFF. The CDR3 DNA sequence: TGTGCCAGCAGCTTGGGAGGGAGTTCCTACAATGAGCAGTTCTTC.

The V gene is TRBV6-1, the J gene TRBJ2-7, with D maybe TRBD2 (5 bases). V dropped 3 bases and J dropped 7 bases, with 25 bases sitting between them. Germline V gives CDR1 MNHNS, CDR2 SASEGT. This CDR3 comprises 17 residues. The CDR3 loop is CASSDLHWASQPGEQYF. DNA for the CDR3: TGTGCCAGCAGTGACCTTCACTGGGCGTCCCAACCGGGGGAGCAGTACTTC.

The chain recombines TRBV6-5 with TRBJ2-7, with 12 bases fitting TRBD2. Germline CDR1 reads MNHEY; CDR2 reads SVGAGI. This CDR3 comprises 13 residues. The DNA for the CDR3 is TGTACTAGCGGGAGGTTGGGCTCCTACGAGCAGTACTTC. Protein product: CTSGRLGSYEQYF.

This chain joins TRBV11-2 and TRBJ1-2; 9 nucleotides match TRBD1. Unmatched junction bases numbered 3, after V lost 5 bases and J lost 2 bases. Germline CDR1 and CDR2: SGHAT and FQNNGV. This CDR3 is 14 amino acids long. The CDR3 sequence is CASSRTGANYGYTF. The CDR3 DNA reads TGTGCCAGCAGCCGGACAGGGGCCAACTATGGCTACACCTTC.

The J gene is TRBJ1-5, the V gene TRBV3-1 (or the pseudogene TRBV3-2); 7 positions match TRBD1. Germline loops: CDR1 LGHDT, CDR2 YNNKEL (reference sequence). CDR3 length: 15 residues. The V and J ends lost 1 base and 4 bases, in that order; junction bases with no gene match: 4. The CDR3 nucleotides are TGTGCCAGCAGCCAAGGAGGGGGCCATAATCAGCCCCAGCATTTT. As protein: CASSQGGGHNQPQHF.

This sequence joins TRBV14 and TRBJ1-4; D is unresolved. CDR1 SGHDN and CDR2 FVKESK come from the germline V gene. CDR3 length equals 15 residues. V was shortened by 5 bases and J by 3 bases, with 13 bases between the two germline ends. The CDR3 nucleotides read TGTGCCAGCAGCGCACGTGGCCCAGCTAATGAAAAACTGTTTTTT. It encodes CASSARGPANEKLFF.

The rearrangement joins TRBV19 to TRBJ1-3, with D possibly matching TRBD1 (5 bases). The CDR3 length is 15 residues. Germline V gene sequence: CDR1 LNHDA, CDR2 SQIVND (reference sequence). The V end lost 6 bases, the J end lost 2 bases, and 14 bases lay between the germline ends. Here the CDR3 reads CASRVGGRTGNTIYF. The CDR3, as DNA: TGTGCCAGTAGAGTCGGGGGAAGAACTGGAAACACCATATATTTT.

The J gene is TRBJ2-3, the V gene TRBV30; D uncertain. V was clipped by 0 bases and J by 0 bases, with 7 bases between them. Germline loops: CDR1 GTSNPN, CDR2 SVGIG (reference sequence). The CDR3 covers 14 residues. This CDR3 is CAWSVRSSTDTQYF. CDR3 DNA: TGTGCCTGGAGTGTACGTAGCAGCACAGATACGCAGTATTTT.

This chain links TRBV14 with TRBJ1-3; no definite D call. The CDR3 runs 15 residues. Germline V gives CDR1 SGHDN, CDR2 FVKESK. Trimming shortened V by 4 bases and J by 0 bases, and 10 bases separated the two germline ends. The CDR3 nucleotides are TGTGCCAGCAGCCCCCAGGAAGTCTCTGGAAACACCATATATTTT. Amino acid sequence: CASSPQEVSGNTIYF.

V is TRBV5-6 and J is TRBJ2-4; possible D gene TRBD1, 5 bases. The germline V and J ends were trimmed by 2 bases and 0 bases, with 6 bases remaining between them. The CDR3 consists of 14 residues. The germline gives CDR1 SGHDT, CDR2 YYEEEE. The CDR3: CASSFQGAKNIQYF. CDR3 coding DNA: TGTGCCAGCAGCTTCCAGGGAGCCAAAAACATTCAGTACTTC.

V gene TRBV30 combines with J gene TRBJ2-7; no clear D. V was shortened by 1 base and J by 7 bases, with 11 bases between the two germline ends. CDR3 length equals 12 residues. Germline loops: CDR1 GTSNPN, CDR2 SVGIG (reference sequence). For the CDR3, the DNA is TGTGCCTGGAGTGGAGCATATAGAGAGCAGTACTTC. This gives the protein CAWSGAYREQYF. The variable domain in full, completed from reference TRBV30 and TRBJ2-7, reads SQTIHQWPATLVQPVGSPLSLECTVEGTSNPNLYWYRQAAGRGLQLLFYSVGIGQISSEVPQNLSASRPQDRQFILSSKKLLLSDSGFYLCAWSGAYREQYFGPGTRLTVT.

The gene calls are TRBV29-1 and TRBJ2-3, with 7 bases that match TRBD2. This CDR3 comprises 15 residues. Trimming at V came to 5 bases and at J to 0 bases, leaving 8 bases not matched to a gene. Germline lookup yields CDR1 SQVTM and CDR2 ANQGSEA. The CDR3: CSVIRRDYSTDTQYF. CDR3 nucleotide sequence: TGCAGCGTTATACGCCGGGACTACAGCACAGATACGCAGTATTTT.

The chain combines TRBV7-3 with TRBJ1-3; D is unclear. The CDR3 totals 16 residues. Germline-derived CDR1 and CDR2 are SGHTA and FQGTGA. V was cut by 6 bases and J by 1 base, with 16 bases left in between. CDR3 in amino acids: CASRLTGSVSGNTIYF. The CDR3 DNA follows: TGTGCCAGCAGGCTCACGGGATCCGTATCTGGAAACACCATATATTTT.

The chain recombines TRBV13 with TRBJ1-6, with D possibly matching TRBD1 (5 bases). Germline loops: CDR1 PRHDT, CDR2 FYEKMQ (reference sequence). The CDR3 loop spans 14 amino acids. V was clipped by 5 bases and J by 6 bases, with 11 bases between them. The CDR3: CASSPQGLNSPLHF. DNA of the CDR3: TGTGCCAGCAGCCCCCAGGGTCTTAATTCACCCCTCCACTTT. Together with reference TRBV13 and TRBJ1-6, the CDR3 gives the full variable domain: AAGVIQSPRHLIKEKRETATLKCYPIPRHDTVYWYQQGPGQDPQFLISFYEKMQSDKGSIPDRFSAQQFSDYHSELNMSSLELGDSALYFCASSPQGLNSPLHFGNGTRLTVT.

This clone showed up just a few times. The chain joins TRBV6-4 to TRBJ2-1, with 7 nucleotides matching TRBD2. Germline lookup yields CDR1 MRHNA and CDR2 SNTAGT. This CDR3 spans 15 amino acids. Trimming cost V 3 bases and J 6 bases; bases outside gene matches: 8. The CDR3 DNA sequence: TGTGCCAGCAGTGAGGAGCGGGGTATTTCCAATGAGCAGTTCTTC. It encodes CASSEERGISNEQFF.

The chain recombines TRBV7-2 with TRBJ1-5, with 8 bases that match TRBD1. CDR3 length: 14 residues. CDR1 and CDR2 (germline): SGHTA, FQGNSA. V dropped 4 bases and J dropped 3; count of bases not matched to a gene: 2. The CDR3 region is CASSSGGYNQPQHF. In DNA, the CDR3 is TGTGCCAGCAGCTCAGGGGGCTACAATCAGCCCCAGCATTTT.

This clone has only one observation. The chain recombines TRBV7-9 with TRBJ1-1; 9 nucleotides match TRBD1. Germline CDR1 SEHNR, CDR2 FQNEAQ (reference sequence). CDR3 length: 14 residues. V shed 5 bases, J shed 8 bases, and the junction held 9 bases outside the gene matches. In DNA form, the CDR3 reads TGTGCCAGCAGCCATACAGGGGGCCGATGGGAAGCTTTCTTT. This sequence encodes CASSHTGGRWEAFF.